The present TCR beta chain was sequenced within a study of graft-versus-host responses after intestinal transplantation. Study in general: All recipients were given anti-thymocyte globulin induction, and tacrolimus and steroids were then administered for 2 to 3 years.

With regard to this clone: What it binds is not known.

Clones were sequenced by immunoSEQ multiplex PCR, and TCRdb holds only the in-frame ones, with some missing. The repertoire holds approximately 120,000 clones, with approximately 94% as singletons. The CDR3 extends over 15 amino acids. Germline CDR1 SGDLS, CDR2 YYNGEE. V lost 5 bases, J lost 4 bases, and 7 bases stayed unmatched. General observations from the study: GvH clones occurred in recipient marrow; some first appeared in ileum or blood.

This TCR derives from a human donor who received an intestinal transplant. The sample in question was unstimulated CD4+ T cells sorted from spleen or lymph node cells, obtained before intestinal transplant. J is TRBJ2-1 and V is TRBV9; TRBD1 matches 9 bases. The CDR3 DNA sequence: TGTGCCAGCAGTCCTACTGACAGGGGGTACAATGAGCAGTTCTTC. It encodes CASSPTDRGYNEQFF.